The rows below give T cell receptor beta chains drawn from one sample of a study of shared clonotypes between healthy human individuals. Generated by immunoSEQ multiplex PCR, the TCRdb table keeps only in-frame clones and is missing some. The table lists 1,500,000 or so clones, 95% to 97% of them singletons, with about 1% in the top ten. The sequenced sample was naive CD4+ T cells sorted from blood. These receptors were taken from a man aged 25 to 40 in good health. CDR3s include the opening cysteine and the closing phenylalanine or tryptophan. D genes are given only for firm matches. Clone sizes are given selectively: once, few, many, or a class where the clone is expanded.

V gene	clone size	D gene	J gene	CDR3 DNA	CDR3 protein
TRBV21-1	NA	NA	TRBJ2-7	TGTGCCAGCAGCAAACGGGGGGGCTCCCAGTACTTC	CASSKRGGSQYF
TRBV6-5	NA	TRBD2	TRBJ2-7	TGTGCCAGCAGTTACGCGGGAGCTACCGAGCAGTACTTC	CASSYAGATEQYF
TRBV7-3	NA	NA	TRBJ2-1	TGTGCCAGCAGCTCAAGCATTCGAAAGGCCTACACTGAGCAGTTCTTC	CASSSSIRKAYTEQFF
TRBV5-5	NA	TRBD1	TRBJ2-7	TGTGCCAGCAGCTTGGGGGGGACAGGTCGGTACGAGCAGTACTTC	CASSLGGTGRYEQYF
TRBV18	NA	NA	TRBJ2-5	TGTGCCAGCTCACCACGCGAAGAGACCCAGTACTTC	CASSPREETQYF
TRBV30	NA	TRBD1	TRBJ1-6	TGTGCCTGGAGTCAAGGGGACAGGGGGATTTCACCCCTCCACTTT	CAWSQGDRGISPLHF
TRBV5-1	NA	NA	TRBJ2-7	TGCGCCAGCAGCTTGCAGGGCCGACCTAGTGGGCAGTACTTC	CASSLQGRPSGQYF
TRBV10-3	NA	NA	TRBJ1-1	TGTGCCATCAGTGACAAGGACGGCATGAACACTGAAGCTTTCTTT	CAISDKDGMNTEAFF
TRBV21-1	NA	NA	TRBJ2-7	TGTGCCAGCAGCAAAAATATGGAGGGGGAGTCGAACTACGAGCAGTACTTC	CASSKNMEGESNYEQYF
TRBV7-3	NA	NA	TRBJ2-3	TGTGCCAGCAGCTTAGTGGCCACTATCCCCATAAGGGATACGCAGTATTTT	CASSLVATIPIRDTQYF
TRBV27	few	NA	TRBJ1-2	TGTGCCAGCAGTTTTCTGGGCGGTGGCTACACCTTC	CASSFLGGGYTF
TRBV28	NA	TRBD2	TRBJ2-7	TGTGCCAGCAGTTTGTGGACTAGCGGGAGTGGATCAGCCTACGAGCAGTACTTC	CASSLWTSGSGSAYEQYF
TRBV4-1	NA	NA	TRBJ1-2	TGCGCCAGCAGCCAAGGAGGCAGCCCCTATGGCTACACCTTC	CASSQGGSPYGYTF
TRBV28	NA	TRBD1	TRBJ1-2	TGTGCCAGCAGTTTATATAACAGGGGAAGCGGTGGCTACACCTTC	CASSLYNRGSGGYTF
TRBV18	few	NA	TRBJ1-2	TGTGCCAGCTCACCGGTCAGCCCTGTCTATGGCTACACCTTC	CASSPVSPVYGYTF
TRBV5-1	NA	NA	TRBJ1-1	TGCGCCAGCAGCTTGGAGGGGACTGAAGCTTTCTTT	CASSLEGTEAFF
TRBV23-1	NA	NA	TRBJ1-1	TGCGCCAGCAGTCTCCTCCCCCCCGGGTCGAACACTGAAGCTTTCTTT	CASSLLPPGSNTEAFF
TRBV2	NA	NA	TRBJ2-7	TGTGCCAGCAGTGTCGGGAGTCTGGGCGAGCAGTACTTC	CASSVGSLGEQYF
TRBV19	NA	NA	TRBJ1-4	TGTGCCAGTAGTATGGCCAGGGGAAACAGCGAAAAACTGTTTTTT	CASSMARGNSEKLFF
TRBV11-2	NA	TRBD1	TRBJ2-7	TGTGCCAGCAGCTTAGATTCGGGACAGGGAGTCTACGAGCAGTACTTC	CASSLDSGQGVYEQYF
TRBV5-1	once	TRBD1	TRBJ1-2	TGCGCCAGCAGACAGACAGGGGGAAGGTATGGCTACACCTTC	CASRQTGGRYGYTF
TRBV25-1	once	TRBD1	TRBJ2-5	TGTGCCAGCAGTGAATTGGACAGGGCGGAGGAGACCCAGTACTTC	CASSELDRAEETQYF
TRBV9	NA	NA	TRBJ1-5	TGTGCCAGCAGCTCCTCCCCCAATCAGCCCCAGCATTTT	CASSSSPNQPQHF
TRBV5-4	NA	NA	TRBJ1-4	TGTGCCAGCAGCTTGGCTGGGGGCGAAAAACTGTTTTTT	CASSLAGGEKLFF
TRBV27	NA	NA	TRBJ1-3	TGTGCCAGCAGTTTCGGGGGGCTCGGAAACACCATATATTTT	CASSFGGLGNTIYF
TRBV18	NA	NA	TRBJ2-1	TGTGCCAGCTCGACTTTGACCAGCTCCTACAATGAGCAGTTCTTC	CASSTLTSSYNEQFF
TRBV5-1	NA	NA	TRBJ2-1	TGCGCCAGCAGCCCACCCACGGATGAGCAGTTCTTC	CASSPPTDEQFF
TRBV14	NA	TRBD2	TRBJ2-1	TGTGCCAGCAGCCCAGCTAGCGGGAGGGCCAGGACCTACAATGAGCAGTTCTTC	CASSPASGRARTYNEQFF
TRBV29-1	NA	NA	TRBJ2-7	TGCAGCGTGGGTCCCCGCTTAACAGGCTCCTACGAGCAGTACTTC	CSVGPRLTGSYEQYF
TRBV10-3	NA	NA	TRBJ2-1	TGTGCCATCAGTGGTGTCGCCTTGTATGAGCAGTTCTTC	CAISGVALYEQFF
TRBV5-1	NA	NA	TRBJ2-2	TGCGCCAGCAGCCGGCCAGATTCGAACACCGGGGAGCTGTTTTTT	CASSRPDSNTGELFF
TRBV18	NA	TRBD1	TRBJ1-5	TGTGCCAGCTCGCCAGCAGGGGGCGGTTCCGGTCAGCCCCAGCATTTT	CASSPAGGGSGQPQHF
TRBV5-1	NA	NA	TRBJ2-1	TGCGCCAGCAGCTTGGAATCTAGCATCGATGAGCAGTTCTTC	CASSLESSIDEQFF
TRBV7-2	NA	TRBD1	TRBJ2-7	TGTGCCAGCAGCTTTCTCGGGACAGCTTTTGGGTACGAGCAGTACTTC	CASSFLGTAFGYEQYF
TRBV15	NA	NA	TRBJ2-3	TGTGCCACCAGCAGTCTAGTTGGGTGGGATACGCAGTATTTT	CATSSLVGWDTQYF
TRBV6-5	NA	NA	TRBJ2-7	TGTGCCAGCAGCGGAGGGACAACCGCGCGGTACGAGCAGTACTTC	CASSGGTTARYEQYF
TRBV7-8	NA	NA	TRBJ1-5	TGTGCCAGCAGCAGTGCAGCCCTTTATCAGCCCCAGCATTTT	CASSSAALYQPQHF
TRBV5-1	NA	NA	TRBJ2-7	TGCGCCAGCAGCGCCAGGGAACCGGGGGACGAGCAGTACTTC	CASSAREPGDEQYF
TRBV7-8	NA	NA	TRBJ1-5	TGTGCCAGCAGCACAGGACGAGGCCCGGGTCAGCCCCAGCATTTT	CASSTGRGPGQPQHF
TRBV7-2	once	NA	TRBJ2-3	TGTGCCAGCAGCGACTTCCATGGAACGCAGTATTTT	CASSDFHGTQYF
TRBV28	NA	NA	TRBJ2-6	TGTGCCAGCAGTTTAGGTGGAGTCCTCTCTGGGGCCAACGTCCTGACTTTC	CASSLGGVLSGANVLTF
TRBV18	once	TRBD1	TRBJ2-7	TGTGCCAGCTCACCCGGGACAGGGCCGACCTACGAGCAGTACTTC	CASSPGTGPTYEQYF
TRBV5-4	NA	TRBD2	TRBJ2-4	TGTGCCAGCAGCTTGACCGGCGGGAGTGCCAAAAACATTCAGTACTTC	CASSLTGGSAKNIQYF
TRBV7-8	NA	NA	TRBJ1-1	TGTGCCAGCAGCTTAGCATGGGTCCCATATTCCTTGAACACTGAAGCTTTCTTT	CASSLAWVPYSLNTEAFF
TRBV5-4	NA	NA	TRBJ1-2	TGTGCCAGCAGCTTGCCCTCCCGGGGAGATAACTATGGCTACACCTTC	CASSLPSRGDNYGYTF
TRBV11-2	NA	NA	TRBJ1-2	TGTGCCAGCAGCTTAATGGTGGACGGCCACTATGGCTACACCTTC	CASSLMVDGHYGYTF
TRBV28	NA	TRBD2	TRBJ2-1	TGTGCCAGCAGTTTACCTAGCGGGCAGGGGGAGCAGTTCTTC	CASSLPSGQGEQFF
TRBV11-3	NA	NA	TRBJ1-2	TGTGCCAGCAGCTTAGATGGCGGCTATGGCTACACCTTC	CASSLDGGYGYTF
TRBV4-1	NA	NA	TRBJ2-2	TGCGCCAGCAGCCAAGGAGACAGGTTCGCGAACACCGGGGAGCTGTTTTTT	CASSQGDRFANTGELFF
TRBV4-3	NA	NA	TRBJ2-7	TGCGCCAGCAGCCAAGAGCGAGGACTCTCCTACGAGCAGTACTTC	CASSQERGLSYEQYF
TRBV19	NA	NA	TRBJ1-2	TGTGCCACCGCAAGGGATGGGGTTTCTAACTATGGCTACACCTTC	CATARDGVSNYGYTF
TRBV9	NA	TRBD2	TRBJ2-7	TGTGCCAGCAGCCCTACATACGCTAGCGGGAGTAGGTACGAGCAGTACTTC	CASSPTYASGSRYEQYF
TRBV5-8	NA	NA	TRBJ1-5	TGTGCCAGCAGCTGGGGCGGAGTGAGCAATCAGCCCCAGCATTTT	CASSWGGVSNQPQHF